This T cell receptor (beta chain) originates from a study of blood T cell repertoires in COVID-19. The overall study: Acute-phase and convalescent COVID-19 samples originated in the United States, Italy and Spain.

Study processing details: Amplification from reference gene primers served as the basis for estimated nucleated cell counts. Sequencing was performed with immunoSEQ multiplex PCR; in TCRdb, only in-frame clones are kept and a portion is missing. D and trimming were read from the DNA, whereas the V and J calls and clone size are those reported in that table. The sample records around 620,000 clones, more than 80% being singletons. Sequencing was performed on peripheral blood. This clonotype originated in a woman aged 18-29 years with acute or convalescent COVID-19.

CDR3 amino acids: CASSLDLGRRSEAFF. The CDR3 region has the DNA TGTGCCAGCAGCTTAGACTTAGGGAGGAGGTCTGAAGCTTTCTTT. The rearrangement joins TRBV7-9 to TRBJ1-1; D remains ambiguous. The CDR3 extends over 15 amino acids. The germline gives CDR1 SEHNR, CDR2 FQNEAQ (reference sequence). Trimming left V 1 base short and J 6 bases short, with 15 bases between. The full variable domain, its missing parts supplied by reference TRBV7-9 and TRBJ1-1, is DTGVSQNPRHKITKRGQNVTFRCDPISEHNRLYWYRQTLGQGPEFLTYFQNEAQLEKSRLLSDRFSAERPKGSFSTLEIQRTEQGDSAMYLCASSLDLGRRSEAFFGQGTRLTVV.